A selection of T cell receptor beta chains follows, all from one sample in a study of shared clonotypes between healthy human individuals. TCRdb keeps only in-frame clones here, not all; method: immunoSEQ multiplex PCR. This table holds roughly 590,000 clones, about 95% found once. Sequencing was done on a sample of naive CD8+ T cells sorted from blood. All receptors come from a woman aged 25 to 45 in good health. Both conserved end residues are part of each CDR3. D genes are given only for firm matches. Size is omitted from some rows. Given values are once, few, many or a class for expanded clones.

NA	NA	TRBJ2-2	TRBV7-9	TGTGCCAGCCTTGACAGGAGGGCCGGGGAGCTGTTTTTT	CASLDRRAGELFF
TRBD1	NA	TRBJ1-3	TRBV7-9	TGTGCCAGCAGCTGGTGGGACAGGAATTATGGAAACACCATATATTTT	CASSWWDRNYGNTIYF
TRBD2	NA	TRBJ2-1	TRBV4-1	TGCGCCAGCAGCCACCCTGCAACACTAGCGGCGTACAATGAGCAGTTCTTC	CASSHPATLAAYNEQFF
NA	once	TRBJ2-1	TRBV14	TGTGCCAGCAGCCAAGGGGGTCTTGGCTGGTTCTTC	CASSQGGLGWFF
NA	NA	TRBJ2-7	TRBV11-2	TGTGCCAGCAGCTTAGGCTCCGAGTTTTATTTGGCCCATTACTACGAGCAGTACTTC	CASSLGSEFYLAHYYEQYF
NA	NA	TRBJ2-1	TRBV4-2	TGTGCCAGCAGCCAAGATGGCGAACACTATGAGCAGTTCTTC	CASSQDGEHYEQFF
NA	NA	TRBJ1-5	TRBV28	TGTGCCAGCAGTTTATCAGGTTATGGCAATCAGCCCCAGCATTTT	CASSLSGYGNQPQHF
TRBD2	NA	TRBJ2-1	TRBV27	TGTGCCAGCAGTTTATTTAGCGGGAGTCAGAATGAGCAGTTCTTC	CASSLFSGSQNEQFF
NA	NA	TRBJ2-7	TRBV5-1	TGCGCCAGCCAACTTACAGGCGGCCGCCTGTACGAGCAGTACTTC	CASQLTGGRLYEQYF
NA	NA	TRBJ2-1	TRBV5-1	TGCGCCAGCAGCTTGCTGACTCCATTGGATGAGCAGTTCTTC	CASSLLTPLDEQFF
NA	NA	TRBJ2-7	TRBV4-1	TGCGCCAGCAGCACCCGGGCCGGGGTGGGCGAGCAGTACTTC	CASSTRAGVGEQYF
NA	NA	TRBJ1-5	TRBV25-1	TGTGCCAACAGGGAGAGGGGATACAGCAATCAGCCCCAGCATTTT	CANRERGYSNQPQHF
NA	NA	TRBJ1-2	TRBV7-2	TGTGCCAGCAGCTTAGATCTGGGACCCTATGGCTACACCTTC	CASSLDLGPYGYTF
NA	NA	TRBJ2-1	TRBV9	TGTGCCAGCAGCGAACAGAGGGACCCGCGAGTCTATGAGCAGTTCTTC	CASSEQRDPRVYEQFF
TRBD2	NA	TRBJ2-1	TRBV6-6	TGTGCCAGCAGTTCCCTAAGCGGGACCGACTACAATGAGCAGTTCTTC	CASSSLSGTDYNEQFF
NA	NA	TRBJ2-7	TRBV4-2	TGTGCCAGCAGCCAGGAAGCGGGCTACGAGCAGTACTTC	CASSQEAGYEQYF
TRBD1	NA	TRBJ2-7	TRBV6-5	TGTGCCAGCAGTTACCGAGTTCGGGACAGGGCCTACGAGCAGTACTTC	CASSYRVRDRAYEQYF
NA	NA	TRBJ2-7	TRBV30	TGTGCCTGGAGTGTTTTCGCGGGAAGGGGCTACGAGCAGTACTTC	CAWSVFAGRGYEQYF
NA	NA	TRBJ2-1	TRBV2	TGTGCCAGCATAGTGTACAGCCAAGGTGGCAATGAGCAGTTCTTC	CASIVYSQGGNEQFF
NA	NA	TRBJ1-5	TRBV4-1	TGCGCCAGCAGCCTAGGCGTGGACAGTCAGCCCCAGCATTTT	CASSLGVDSQPQHF
TRBD1	NA	TRBJ2-7	TRBV11-2	TGTGCCAGCAGCCTGGGACAGTCCTACGAGCAGTACTTC	CASSLGQSYEQYF
NA	NA	TRBJ2-2	TRBV4-1	TGCGCCAGCAGCCAAGTAATTGGGCCCGGGGAGCTGTTTTTT	CASSQVIGPGELFF
TRBD2	once	TRBJ2-1	TRBV9	TGTGCCAGCAGCGCGGCGGGACTAGCGGGCGAGTTGGGGAGTGAGCAGTTCTTC	CASSAAGLAGELGSEQFF
NA	NA	TRBJ1-1	TRBV28	TGTGCCAGCAGTCCCCTGGACGATACGAACACTGAAGCTTTCTTT	CASSPLDDTNTEAFF
TRBD1	NA	TRBJ2-3	TRBV27	TGTGCCAGCAGGACAGGGCTCCGATCAGATACGCAGTATTTT	CASRTGLRSDTQYF
NA	NA	TRBJ2-7	TRBV7-9	TGTGCCAGCAGCCCATACCGACAGCTAAGACCCTACGAGCAGTACTTC	CASSPYRQLRPYEQYF
TRBD2	NA	TRBJ2-1	TRBV9	TGTGCCAGCAGCTCCGGACTAGCGGAGCAGTTCTTC	CASSSGLAEQFF
TRBD2	NA	TRBJ2-7	TRBV30	TGTGCCTGGAGTTCAGGCGGGAGGAGCTCCTACGAGCAGTACTTC	CAWSSGGRSSYEQYF
NA	NA	TRBJ1-5	TRBV6-1	TGTGCCAGCGGCCTACCCCTTCCCCAGCATTTT	CASGLPLPQHF
NA	NA	TRBJ2-2	TRBV28	TGTGCCAGCAGCGTGGGTGGCTCCGGGGAGCTGTTTTTT	CASSVGGSGELFF
TRBD2	NA	TRBJ2-1	TRBV19	TGTGCCAGTAGTATAGATCCTAGCGGAGCATTCAATGAGCAGTTCTTC	CASSIDPSGAFNEQFF
NA	once	TRBJ2-7	TRBV6-6	TGTGCCAGCAGTCTCCCCGAGCAGTACTTC	CASSLPEQYF
TRBD2	NA	TRBJ2-7	TRBV6-5	TGTGCCAGCAAAAATAGCGGGGGGACCTACGAGCAGTACTTC	CASKNSGGTYEQYF
NA	NA	TRBJ2-7	TRBV27	TGTGCCAGCAGTTCTTTGGGAATTTTCCACGAGCAGTACTTC	CASSSLGIFHEQYF
NA	NA	TRBJ1-1	TRBV19	TGTGCCAGTAGTCCGGGGTTATACACTGAAGCTTTCTTT	CASSPGLYTEAFF
NA	NA	TRBJ2-3	TRBV6-5	TGTGCCAGCAGCCCGGGAGCGTCATCCACAGATACGCAGTATTTT	CASSPGASSTDTQYF
NA	NA	TRBJ1-2	TRBV5-4	TGTGCCAGCAGCTTGGGGAGTTTGGGAACTAACTATGGCTACACCTTC	CASSLGSLGTNYGYTF
NA	NA	TRBJ2-1	TRBV7-2	TGTGCCAGCAGCCCTCCCCTAGCGATAACCTACAATGAGCAGTTCTTC	CASSPPLAITYNEQFF
TRBD1	NA	TRBJ1-5	TRBV9	TGTGCCAGCAGCGCCGGGACAGCGACCAATCAGCCCCAGCATTTT	CASSAGTATNQPQHF
NA	NA	TRBJ2-1	TRBV11-2	TGTGCCAGCAGCCCGGGGTGGGGTGACTACAATGAGCAGTTCTTC	CASSPGWGDYNEQFF
NA	NA	TRBJ2-1	TRBV19	TGTGCCAGTGGGTTGGGGGGAGGCTACAATGAGCAGTTCTTC	CASGLGGGYNEQFF
NA	NA	TRBJ2-5	TRBV19	TGTGCCAGTAGTATCGTTAGGGGGACCGTACCCGTACGGGCACAAGAGACCCAGTACTTC	CASSIVRGTVPVRAQETQYF
NA	NA	TRBJ2-7	TRBV7-9	TGTGCCAGCAGCTTAGTAGGGCAGGATATATCCTACGAGCAGTACTTC	CASSLVGQDISYEQYF
TRBD2	NA	TRBJ2-7	TRBV4-2	TGTGCCAGCAGCCAGACTAGCGGGGAGGTCTACGAGCAGTACTTC	CASSQTSGEVYEQYF
NA	NA	TRBJ2-5	TRBV13	TGTGCCAGCAGCTTAGGGGGACAAGAGACCCAGTACTTC	CASSLGGQETQYF
NA	NA	TRBJ2-7	TRBV28	TGTGCCAGCAGTCCCCTGGGGAGGCTCTCCTACGAGCAGTACTTC	CASSPLGRLSYEQYF
TRBD1	NA	TRBJ1-2	TRBV5-8	TGTGCCAGCAGCTTAGAAACGGGACAGGGGGCTTTTGGCTACACCTTC	CASSLETGQGAFGYTF
TRBD2	NA	TRBJ2-4	TRBV15	TGTGCCACCAGCAGTCGCGGACTAGCAGCCAAAAACATTCAGTACTTC	CATSSRGLAAKNIQYF
TRBD2	NA	TRBJ2-7	TRBV9	TGTGCCAGCAGCGCGACCTTAGCGGGAGGCGGCTACGAGCAGTACTTC	CASSATLAGGGYEQYF
TRBD1	NA	TRBJ2-3	TRBV7-9	TGTGCCAGCAGCTTAGAGGGACAGACAGATACGCAGTATTTT	CASSLEGQTDTQYF
TRBD2	NA	TRBJ2-7	TRBV9	TGTGCCAGCAGCGGAGGACTAGCTAATTCCTACGAGCAGTACTTC	CASSGGLANSYEQYF
TRBD1	NA	TRBJ1-2	TRBV19	TGTGCCAGTAGTATCCGGGACAGGGATTTCTATGGCTACACCTTC	CASSIRDRDFYGYTF
NA	NA	TRBJ2-2	TRBV27	TGTGCCAGCAGTTTATCGTCTAGAGGGATACTTCGGTCTACCGGGGAGCTGTTTTTT	CASSLSSRGILRSTGELFF
TRBD1	NA	TRBJ1-3	TRBV4-1	TGCGCCAGCAGCCAAGAAGCCGGGACAGGGCTTTACTCTGGAAACACCATATATTTT	CASSQEAGTGLYSGNTIYF
NA	NA	TRBJ2-6	TRBV5-4	TGTGCCAGCAGCGGGTCTCGAGCCGTATTCTCTGGGGCCAACGTCCTGACTTTC	CASSGSRAVFSGANVLTF